Listed below are T cell receptor beta chains from one sample, sequenced in a study of T cells in localized non-small cell lung cancer. TCRdb's copy holds only in-frame clones and misses some; the assay was immunoSEQ multiplex PCR. The sample lists roughly 67,000 clones; 70% to 90% were seen once. The sample in question was peripheral blood, obtained before any cancer treatment. Receptors originate from a female donor of 60 years or more with stage I lung adenocarcinoma. Both conserved end residues are part of each CDR3. Each record gives: V gene, clone size, D gene, J gene, CDR3 protein, CDR3 DNA. D genes are given only for firm matches. The size of a clone is reported for some rows only, either as once, few or many, or as a class for expanded clones.

v_call: TRBV5-1
clone_size: -
d_call: -
j_call: TRBJ2-5
cdr3_aa: CASSEGTVKTQYF
cdr3_nt: TGCGCCAGCAGCGAGGGTACAGTGAAGACCCAGTACTTC

v_call: TRBV6-1
clone_size: -
d_call: -
j_call: TRBJ2-1
cdr3_aa: CASKLDWRINEQFF
cdr3_nt: TGTGCCAGCAAGTTAGATTGGCGAATTAATGAGCAGTTCTTC

v_call: TRBV7-9
clone_size: few
d_call: TRBD1
j_call: TRBJ1-5
cdr3_aa: CASSLQGASNQPQHF
cdr3_nt: TGTGCCAGCAGCTTACAGGGGGCCAGCAATCAGCCCCAGCATTTT

v_call: TRBV28
clone_size: -
d_call: TRBD2
j_call: TRBJ2-7
cdr3_aa: CASSPAGGRAGKQYF
cdr3_nt: TGTGCCAGCAGTCCAGCGGGAGGGAGGGCCGGGAAGCAGTACTTC

v_call: TRBV19
clone_size: many
d_call: -
j_call: TRBJ2-7
cdr3_aa: CASSIAQGLREQYF
cdr3_nt: TGTGCCAGTAGTATAGCTCAAGGGTTGAGGGAGCAGTACTTC

v_call: TRBV7-9
clone_size: -
d_call: -
j_call: TRBJ1-5
cdr3_aa: CASSLGRQNNQPQHF
cdr3_nt: TGTGCCAGCAGCTTAGGTCGACAGAACAATCAGCCCCAGCATTTT

v_call: TRBV5-1
clone_size: -
d_call: TRBD2
j_call: TRBJ2-3
cdr3_aa: CASSRTSGTDTQYF
cdr3_nt: TGCGCCAGCAGCCGGACTAGCGGCACAGATACGCAGTATTTT

v_call: TRBV29-1
clone_size: -
d_call: TRBD2
j_call: TRBJ2-1
cdr3_aa: CSVWGMPSGSLTEQFF
cdr3_nt: TGCAGCGTTTGGGGGATGCCTAGCGGGAGTTTGACTGAGCAGTTCTTC

v_call: TRBV10-2
clone_size: -
d_call: TRBD2
j_call: TRBJ2-2
cdr3_aa: CASSEALAGGANTGELFF
cdr3_nt: TGCGCCAGCAGTGAGGCCCTAGCGGGGGGGGCGAACACCGGGGAGCTGTTTTTT

v_call: TRBV5-1
clone_size: few
d_call: -
j_call: TRBJ1-2
cdr3_aa: CASSLEGSEYGYTF
cdr3_nt: TGCGCCAGCAGCTTGGAGGGGTCTGAGTATGGCTACACCTTC